The 5 T cell receptor beta chains below all came from one sample that was sequenced in a study of blood T cell repertoires in COVID-19. Data came from immunoSEQ multiplex PCR; TCRdb stores just in-frame clones and leaves some out. The sample consists of around 400,000 clones, roughly nine tenths of them appearing once. The sequencing input was PBMCs or T cells enriched from blood (not recorded which). The receptors were sampled from a woman aged 30 to 39 who had recovered from COVID-19.

The rearrangement links TRBV10-3 to TRBJ1-1, with a weak D call TRBD1 (5 bases). V was shortened by 10 bases and J by 4 bases, with 13 bases between the two germline ends. This CDR3 has 12 amino acids. Germline-derived CDR1 and CDR2 are ENHRY and SYGVKD. CDR3 region: CATVPGGTEAFF. In DNA form, the CDR3 reads TGTGCCACCGTACCGGGGGGCACTGAAGCTTTCTTT.

This chain joins TRBV29-1 and TRBJ2-5; the D is unclear. CDR1 is SQVTM and CDR2 is ANQGSEA in the germline V gene. This CDR3 spans 13 amino acids. Deletions cut 7 bases from V and 4 bases from J, with 16 bases between. CDR3 amino acids: CSALPNSGETQYF. The CDR3 region has the DNA TGCAGCGCCCTGCCGAACTCCGGAGAGACCCAGTACTTC.

This chain links TRBV4-2 with TRBJ2-1; TRBD2 agrees at 12 bases. The CDR3 covers 16 residues. Trimming removed 4 bases from V and 1 base from J; junction bases left unmatched: 2. Germline V CDR1 and CDR2: LGHNA, YNFKEQ. This CDR3 reads CASSPSGGESYNEQFF. The DNA for the CDR3 is TGTGCCAGCAGCCCTAGCGGGGGGGAATCCTACAATGAGCAGTTCTTC.

The rearrangement uses TRBV18 and TRBJ2-5; D is unclear. Trimming took off 1 base at V and 2 bases at J, with 5 bases between the two ends. Per the germline V gene, CDR1 is KGHSH and CDR2 is LQKENI. This CDR3 is 13 amino acids long. Here the CDR3 reads CASSPRQQETQYF. The CDR3 DNA is TGTGCCAGCTCACCACGTCAGCAAGAGACCCAGTACTTC.

This clone was picked up one time. V and J are TRBV7-2 and TRBJ2-1, with 10 positions matching TRBD2. The length of the CDR3 is 19 residues. The germline CDR1 and CDR2 sequences are SGHTA and FQGNSA. V lost 1 base and J lost 0; bases outside the gene matches: 9. DNA of the CDR3: TGTGCCAGCAGCTTAGTCGCTAGCGGGGGACAGAGCTCCTACAATGAGCAGTTCTTC. Protein: CASSLVASGGQSSYNEQFF.